This T cell receptor (beta chain) appears in the sequencing data of a study of monozygotic twins with inflammatory bowel disease (dated by TCRdb to between 2018 and 2021). About the study as a whole: In total, roughly 28 monozygotic twin pairs made up the full study: 19 Danish pairs, all IBD-discordant, plus nine German pairs, of which four were IBD-concordant and five were IBD-discordant. Each individual had, on average, about 151 000 unique TCRalpha sequences and 181 000 unique TCRbeta sequences available for analysis. Disease-associated traits were sought mainly through comparisons between IBD patients and their genetically identical healthy co-twins within discordant pairs. Results the study describes overall, beyond this receptor: IBD patients had lower TCRbeta repertoire diversity, measured by the inverse Simpson index, than their healthy co-twins. No single strong signal or clonotype linked to IBD turned up in the results, so the idea that one exists was not supported. Because patients were on differing immunosuppressive treatments, the repertoires may have picked up extra background noise and inter-individual variability. No difference in repertoire similarity was observed between concordant and discordant twins, possibly owing to limited statistical power. Compared with healthy twins, IBD patients shared fewer clonotypes with other individuals, and the difference was most pronounced in patients with signs of disease activity. The analysis was unable to tell apart different T cell subtypes.

From each donor, a 2.5 ml peripheral blood sample was drawn into PAXgene tubes and stored at -80 degrees C. Without any T cell sorting, total RNA was extracted from whole blood using the PAXgene blood miRNA kit on an automated QIAcube. Peripheral blood from monozygotic twin pairs who were concordant or discordant for inflammatory bowel disease underwent deep TCRalpha and TCRbeta repertoire profiling using unique molecular barcoding. For every twin pair, smoking habits were documented, and each individual was categorised as a current, former or never smoker. Libraries were prepared through 5' RACE. For each TCR library, about 4,000 ng of total RNA was used. For each sample, cDNA synthesis was carried out in eight separate reactions using SMARTScribe reverse transcriptase. During cDNA synthesis, template switching introduced unique molecular identifiers that contained a 6-nucleotide sample barcode. Amplification of TCRalpha and TCRbeta cDNA involved two nested PCRs of 16 and 9 cycles, and each PCR was followed by bead purification. Before amplification, the cDNA was treated with uracil DNA-glycosylase and purified using the QIAquick PCR purification kit. The second PCR added Illumina TruSeq-compatible adapters along with sample-specific barcodes. TapeStation and Qubit were used to check library quality and concentration, and 5 to 5.5 ng of each library was pooled. Pooled libraries were sequenced on an Illumina HiSeq2500 single-index Rapid Run with 2 x 100 bp reads and custom sequencing primers. In the authors' own workflow: PCR and sequencing errors were corrected by UMI-based consensus assembly using MiGEC version 1.2.6. MiXCR version 2.1.1 was used for V(D)J alignment, clonotype assembly and CDR3 extraction. To normalise gene usage, clonotype sharing and MAIT/NKT TCR abundance, the top 1000, 10 000 and 20 000 clonotypes in each sample were analysed. After downsampling to 27 000 UMIs, diversity was calculated as the inverse Simpson index using the vegan R package. Paired Mann-Whitney U tests were applied to discordant twin pairs, and Benjamini-Hochberg correction was used for multiple testing. TCRdb reprocessed the reads and provides one entry for every CDR3 protein sequence; no DNA is given. TCRdb's processing, not the authors', yielded these V and J calls. The sample has some 450,000 distinct CDR3 sequences on record. In total, the top ten clones hold 2.4% of the sample.

CDR1 and CDR2 (SGHAT, FQNNGV) derive from the germline V gene. Reading from cysteine to phenylalanine, the CDR3 counts 13 amino acids. The protein alone is recorded here. For this clonotype: Its antigen is not yet known.

Sequencing was performed on blood. The receptor's source is a human donor with ulcerative colitis or Crohn's disease, or a healthy co-twin of an affected twin (not recorded which). Here the chain combines TRBV11-2 and TRBJ1-6. The CDR3 protein sequence reads: CASSLTQNSPLHF.